This T cell receptor beta chain was sequenced during a study of blood T cell repertoires in COVID-19. Across the whole study: The samples span acute and convalescent COVID-19 from the United States, Italy and Spain. PBMCs, B-cell-depleted T cells, or T cells were the source of the cDNA or gDNA that made up the material.

CDR3 length: 15 amino acids. The J segment lost 4 bases and the V segment lost 5 bases, leaving 6 bases of the junction unmatched. The germline V gene encodes CDR1 SNHLY and CDR2 FYNNEI. Original processing methods: Using reference gene primer amplification, nucleated cell counts were estimated. Sequencing was performed with immunoSEQ multiplex PCR; in TCRdb, only in-frame clones are kept and a portion is missing. The DNA gave D and trimming, while V, J and clone size come from that table. The profile shows just under 95,000 clones, 75% to 85% of them singletons. The rearrangement links TRBV2 to TRBJ2-7; 12 nucleotides align to TRBD2. This clonotype was obtained from a human donor in a cohort sampled during active COVID-19. The specimen was peripheral blood. The CDR3 reads CASSLPSGRAYEQYF. The CDR3 region has the DNA TGTGCCAGCAGTCTCCCTAGCGGGAGGGCTTACGAGCAGTACTTC.